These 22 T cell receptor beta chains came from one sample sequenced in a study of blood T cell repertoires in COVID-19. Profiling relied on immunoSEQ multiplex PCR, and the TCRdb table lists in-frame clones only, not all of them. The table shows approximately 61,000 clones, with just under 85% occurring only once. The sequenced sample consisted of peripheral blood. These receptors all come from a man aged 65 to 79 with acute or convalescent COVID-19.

CDR3 amino acids: CASSLGGGSLYQPQHF. DNA for the CDR3: TGTGCCAGCAGCTTGGGCGGGGGAAGTCTCTATCAGCCCCAGCATTTT. The rearrangement links TRBV5-6 to TRBJ1-5; perhaps TRBD1 as D (5 bases). The ends were cut back, 0 bases at V and 5 bases at J, with 15 bases in the middle. CDR3 length: 16 amino acids. Germline V CDR1 and CDR2: SGHDT, YYEEEE. Looking up the rest from reference TRBV5-6 and TRBJ1-5 gives the full variable domain: DAGVTQSPTHLIKTRGQQVTLRCSPKSGHDTVSWYQQALGQGPQFIFQYYEEEERQRGNFPDRFSGHQFPNYSSELNVNALLLGDSALYLCASSLGGGSLYQPQHFGDGTRLSIL.

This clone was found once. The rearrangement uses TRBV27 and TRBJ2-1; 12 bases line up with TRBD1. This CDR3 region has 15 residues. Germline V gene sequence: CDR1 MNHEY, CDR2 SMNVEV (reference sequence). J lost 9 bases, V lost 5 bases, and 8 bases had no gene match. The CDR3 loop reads CASSPRDRGQGEQFF. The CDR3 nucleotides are TGTGCCAGCAGTCCCCGGGACAGGGGGCAGGGTGAGCAGTTCTTC.

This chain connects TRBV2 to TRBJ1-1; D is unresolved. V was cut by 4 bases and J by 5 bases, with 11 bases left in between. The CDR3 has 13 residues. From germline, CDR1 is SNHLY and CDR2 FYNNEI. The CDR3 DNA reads TGTGCCAGCAGTGCCCGCGAGACTACTGAAGCTTTCTTT. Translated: CASSARETTEAFF.

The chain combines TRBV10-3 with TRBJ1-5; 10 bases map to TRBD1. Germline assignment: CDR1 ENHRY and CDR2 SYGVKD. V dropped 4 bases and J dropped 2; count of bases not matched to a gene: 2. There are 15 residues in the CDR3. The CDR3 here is CAISADRGGNQPQHF. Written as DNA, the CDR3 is TGTGCCATCAGTGCGGACAGGGGGGGCAATCAGCCCCAGCATTTT.

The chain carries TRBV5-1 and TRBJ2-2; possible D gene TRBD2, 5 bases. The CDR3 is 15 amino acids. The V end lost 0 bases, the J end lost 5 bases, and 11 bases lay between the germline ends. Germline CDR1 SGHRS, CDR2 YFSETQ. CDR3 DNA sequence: TGCGCCAGCAGCTTGGATTCTGGAGGAACCGGGGAGCTGTTTTTT. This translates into CASSLDSGGTGELFF.

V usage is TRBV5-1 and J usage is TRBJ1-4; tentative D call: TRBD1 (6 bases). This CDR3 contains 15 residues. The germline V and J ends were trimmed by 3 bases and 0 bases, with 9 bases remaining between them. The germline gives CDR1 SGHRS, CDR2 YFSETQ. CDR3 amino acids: CASSSTGTTNEKLFF. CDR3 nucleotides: TGCGCCAGCAGCTCCACAGGGACAACTAATGAAAAACTGTTTTTT. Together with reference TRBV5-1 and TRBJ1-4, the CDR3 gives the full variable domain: KAGVTQTPRYLIKTRGQQVTLSCSPISGHRSVSWYQQTPGQGLQFLFEYFSETQRNKGNFPGRFSGRQFSNSRSEMNVSTLELGDSALYLCASSSTGTTNEKLFFGSGTQLSVL.

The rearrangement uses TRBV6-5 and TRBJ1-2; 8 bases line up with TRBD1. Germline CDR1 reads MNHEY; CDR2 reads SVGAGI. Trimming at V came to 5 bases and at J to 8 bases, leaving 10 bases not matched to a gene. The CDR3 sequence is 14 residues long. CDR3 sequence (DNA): TGTGCCAGCAGTATGGGACAGGACACTAGGGGCTACACCTTC. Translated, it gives CASSMGQDTRGYTF.

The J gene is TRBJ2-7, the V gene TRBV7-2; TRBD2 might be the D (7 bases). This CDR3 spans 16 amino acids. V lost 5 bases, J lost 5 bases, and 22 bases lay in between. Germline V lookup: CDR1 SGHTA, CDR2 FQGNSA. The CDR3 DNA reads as TGTGCCAGCAGCCCCCCCCAGGGGCGGGGGTTTCACGAGCAGTACTTC. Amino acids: CASSPPQGRGFHEQYF.

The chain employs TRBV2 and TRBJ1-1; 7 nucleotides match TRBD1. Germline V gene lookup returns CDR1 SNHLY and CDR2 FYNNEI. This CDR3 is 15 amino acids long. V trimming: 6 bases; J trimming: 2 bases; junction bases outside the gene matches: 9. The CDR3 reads CASSLRDSTNTEAFF. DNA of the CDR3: TGTGCCAGCAGCCTCCGGGACAGTACAAACACTGAAGCTTTCTTT.

The CDR3 DNA reads as TGTGCCAGCAGTGGAGATCAAAAGCAGCCCCAGCATTTT. This sequence encodes CASSGDQKQPQHF. V and J are TRBV5-5 and TRBJ1-5, with D hard to call. Germline CDR1 SGHKS, CDR2 YYEKEE (reference sequence). The CDR3 is made up of 13 amino acids. The V end lost 5 bases, the J end lost 7 bases, and 13 bases lay between the germline ends.

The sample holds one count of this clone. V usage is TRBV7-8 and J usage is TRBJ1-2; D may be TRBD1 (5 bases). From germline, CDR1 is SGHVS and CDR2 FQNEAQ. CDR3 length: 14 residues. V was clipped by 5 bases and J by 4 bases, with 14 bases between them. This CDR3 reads CASSPTRGSYGYTF. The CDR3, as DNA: TGTGCCAGCAGCCCGACTAGGGGAAGCTATGGCTACACCTTC.

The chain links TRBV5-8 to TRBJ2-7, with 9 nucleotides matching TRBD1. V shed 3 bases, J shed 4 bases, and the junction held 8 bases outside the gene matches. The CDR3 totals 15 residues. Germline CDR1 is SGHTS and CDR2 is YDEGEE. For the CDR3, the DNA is TGTGCCAGCAGCTACCGGGACAGGGACTTGTACGAGCAGTACTTC. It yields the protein CASSYRDRDLYEQYF.

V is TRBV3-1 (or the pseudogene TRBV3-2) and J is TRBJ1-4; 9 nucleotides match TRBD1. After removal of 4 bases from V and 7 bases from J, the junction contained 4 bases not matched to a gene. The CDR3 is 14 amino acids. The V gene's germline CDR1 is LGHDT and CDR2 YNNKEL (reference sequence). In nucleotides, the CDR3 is TGTGCCAGCAGCCGGGACAGGGTGGTTGAAAAACTGTTTTTT. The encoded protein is CASSRDRVVEKLFF.

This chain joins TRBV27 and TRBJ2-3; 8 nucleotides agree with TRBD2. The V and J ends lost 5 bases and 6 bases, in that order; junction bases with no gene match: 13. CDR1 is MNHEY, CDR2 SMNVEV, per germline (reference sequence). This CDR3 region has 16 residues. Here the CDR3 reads CASSRGTSFTFDTQYF. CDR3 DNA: TGTGCCAGCAGTAGAGGGACTAGTTTTACCTTCGATACGCAGTATTTT.

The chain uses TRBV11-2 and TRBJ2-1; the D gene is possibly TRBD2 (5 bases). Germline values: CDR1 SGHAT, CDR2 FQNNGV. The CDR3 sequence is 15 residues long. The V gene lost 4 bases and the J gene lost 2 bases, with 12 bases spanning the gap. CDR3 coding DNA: TGTGCCAGCAGCTCCCTCCGGGGAGCCTACAATGAGCAGTTCTTC. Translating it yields CASSSLRGAYNEQFF.

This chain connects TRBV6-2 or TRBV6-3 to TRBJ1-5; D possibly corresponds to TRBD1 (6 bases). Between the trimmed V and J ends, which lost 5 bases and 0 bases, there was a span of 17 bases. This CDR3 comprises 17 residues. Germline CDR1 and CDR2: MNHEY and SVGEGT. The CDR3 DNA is TGTGCCAGCAGTGACGGACAGAAAGACGTTAGCAATCAGCCCCAGCATTTT. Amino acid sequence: CASSDGQKDVSNQPQHF.

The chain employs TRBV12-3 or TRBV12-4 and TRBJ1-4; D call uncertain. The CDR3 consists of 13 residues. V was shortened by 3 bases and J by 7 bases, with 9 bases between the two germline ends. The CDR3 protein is CASSLSGLEKLFF. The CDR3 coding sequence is TGTGCCAGCAGTTTGAGCGGACTTGAAAAACTGTTTTTT.

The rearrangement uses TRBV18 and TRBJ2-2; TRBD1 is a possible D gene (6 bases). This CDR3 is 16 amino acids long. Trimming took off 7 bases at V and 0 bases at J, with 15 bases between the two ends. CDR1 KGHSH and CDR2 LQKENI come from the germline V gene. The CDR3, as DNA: TGTGCCAGCTTCCTGGACAGCCCATCGAACACCGGGGAGCTGTTTTTT. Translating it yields CASFLDSPSNTGELFF.

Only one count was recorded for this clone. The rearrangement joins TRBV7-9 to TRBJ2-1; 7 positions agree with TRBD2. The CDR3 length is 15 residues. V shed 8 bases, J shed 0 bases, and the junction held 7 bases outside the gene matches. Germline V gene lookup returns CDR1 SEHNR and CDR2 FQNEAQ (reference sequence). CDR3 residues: CASDLIAGSYNEQFF. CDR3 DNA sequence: TGTGCCAGCGATCTTATAGCGGGCTCCTACAATGAGCAGTTCTTC.

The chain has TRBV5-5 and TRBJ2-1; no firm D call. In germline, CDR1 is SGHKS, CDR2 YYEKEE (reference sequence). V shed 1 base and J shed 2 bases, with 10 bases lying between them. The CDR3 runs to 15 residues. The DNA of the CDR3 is TGTGCCAGCAGCTTGCAGGTCCCAACCTACAATGAGCAGTTCTTC. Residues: CASSLQVPTYNEQFF.

CDR3 residues: CASSLVRGDIGTEAFF. The DNA for the CDR3 is TGCGCCAGCAGCTTGGTTCGTGGGGACATAGGCACTGAAGCTTTCTTT. This rearrangement joins TRBV5-1 to TRBJ1-1; possible D gene TRBD1, 6 bases. CDR3 size: 16 residues. Germline V gene data show CDR1 as SGHRS and CDR2 as YFSETQ. V was clipped by 0 bases and J by 4 bases, with 16 bases between them.

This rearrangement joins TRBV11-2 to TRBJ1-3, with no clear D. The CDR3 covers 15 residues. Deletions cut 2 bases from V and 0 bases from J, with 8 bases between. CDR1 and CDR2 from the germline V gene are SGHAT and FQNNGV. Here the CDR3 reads CASSLIFPSGNTIYF. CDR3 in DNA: TGTGCCAGCAGCTTAATCTTCCCCTCTGGAAACACCATATATTTT.